This TCR beta chain was observed in a study of human T cells and chemical hapten exposure. Study details: Diphenylcyclopropenone, dosed weekly to the scalp, was given to patients throughout the roughly 24-week study. Whole-study findings and limits: Large CDR3 similarity clusters arose significantly more often from expanded TCRs than from controls. DPC sensitization left the count of TCRs above 1 in 1000 unchanged. The donor cohort had alopecia, so its immune response may not match that of healthy people.

This clonotype showed up many times. Its antigen remains unknown. Noted time point: patch test 3, about 24 weeks after DPC sensitization. Treatment here: therapeutic diphenylcyclopropenone sensitization with weekly scalp DPC. This CDR3 is 15 amino acids long. Trimming shortened V by 3 bases and J by 3 bases, and 15 bases separated the two germline ends. Germline V gives CDR1 SGHVS, CDR2 FQNEAQ. TCRdb passed the RACE reads through MiXCR, listing each CDR3 protein once. The data contain 75,000 to 90,000 distinct CDR3 sequences, more than 10% of them seen just once; the ten biggest clones take up roughly 3.7%.

The genes are TRBV7-8 and TRBJ2-7; D is ambiguous. The receptor was derived from a woman aged 45-60 years with alopecia areata. Some clones in this sample may be carry-over from other donors' samples. The source was whole blood, collected in connection with sensitization to the hapten diphenylcyclopropenone (DPC). This chain's CDR3 is CASSFTPDRHYEQYF. CDR3 DNA sequence: TGTGCCAGCAGCTTCACCCCGGACCGGCACTACGAGCAGTACTTC.